The following is a T cell receptor (beta chain) sequence with its context. Its antigen is unknown. The sample originates from a study of shared clonotypes between healthy human individuals. Study as a whole: CD8 memory received one plate per donor, CD8 naive two, CD4 memory three and CD4 naive three. Findings and limits, study-wide: Only blood underwent sampling, and tissue repertoires likely differ. Few donors restricted represented genetic and exposure-history diversity.

Germline V lookup: CDR1 SGHAT, CDR2 FQNNGV. V was clipped by 10 bases and J by 9 bases; unmatched bases: 18. This CDR3 is built from 15 residues. Data came from immunoSEQ multiplex PCR; TCRdb stores just in-frame clones and leaves some out. The sample includes roughly 2.6 million clones, 85% to 95% of them seen just once. The chain links TRBV11-2 to TRBJ2-5; 9 positions match TRBD2. The source is a man aged 18 to 30 in good health. Sequencing input: naive CD4+ T cells sorted from blood. As to subset: CD45RA+ positively selected. CDR3 DNA sequence: TGTGCCACCCGCGGGGGGCCTAGCGGGGCCGAAGCCCAGTACTTC. Translation: CATRGGPSGAEAQYF.